The 2 T cell receptor beta chains listed next were all sequenced from one sample in a study of response to subunit inactivated influenza vaccine. TCRdb ran MiXCR on the RT-PCR reads and lists one entry per CDR3 protein. The profile shows about 620,000 distinct CDR3 sequences, 10% to 15% of them singletons. The sequences come from PBMCs from blood, collected on the day of vaccination. All receptors come from a man aged 45-65 years who received an inactivated influenza vaccine.

The chain combines TRBV11-2 with TRBJ1-1; D call uncertain. In germline, CDR1 is SGHAT, CDR2 FQNNGV. V lost 5 bases, J lost 1 base, and 17 bases lay in between. The CDR3 length is 16 residues. CDR3 nucleotides: TGTGCCAGCAGCCCTTACCAACAGAAACGGAACACTGAAGCTTTCTTT. Translating it yields CASSPYQQKRNTEAFF.

The chain links TRBV5-4 to TRBJ2-2; TRBD2 aligns across 11 bases. Germline CDR1 SGHNT, CDR2 YYREEE (reference sequence). J gave up 3 bases and V 0 bases, and 7 bases lay outside the gene matches. The CDR3 loop spans 18 amino acids. The CDR3 nucleotides are TGTGCCAGCAGCTTGGGGCTAGCGGGGGGTCGACACACCGGGGAGCTGTTTTTT. This sequence encodes CASSLGLAGGRHTGELFF.